These 32 T cell receptor beta chains originate from one sample sequenced in a study of OX40 agonist ivuxolimab in advanced cancers. The library was obtained by the immunoSEQ multiplex PCR assay. TCRdb holds this immuneACCESS table with in-frame rearrangements only. Some clones are missing; in checked studies, unresolved V genes explain under half, and the rest has no known cause. This sample is represented by 55,000 to 70,000 clones; over 65% of them were singletons. 5% to 6.5% of the sample goes to the ten largest clones. Specimen: CD4+ or CD8+ T cells sorted from blood, collected in a trial of the OX40 agonist ivuxolimab. The receptors come from an adult with an advanced solid tumor such as melanoma, head and neck, liver or kidney cancer.

This sequence joins TRBV28 and TRBJ1-2, with a tentative D call TRBD1 (6 bases). The germline V gene encodes CDR1 MDHEN and CDR2 SYDVKM. The germline V and J ends were trimmed by 0 bases and 7 bases, with 18 bases remaining between them. CDR3 length: 16 residues. CDR3 sequence reads: CASSLWHRGGAGGYTF. CDR3 DNA sequence: TGTGCCAGCAGTTTATGGCATCGGGGGGGCGCGGGTGGCTACACCTTC.

The chain combines TRBV5-1 with TRBJ1-1; a weak D match, TRBD1 (5 bases). This CDR3 comprises 15 residues. V lost 2 bases, J lost 1 base, and 12 bases lay in between. The germline gives CDR1 SGHRS, CDR2 YFSETQ. Here the CDR3 DNA reads TGCGCCAGCAGCTTTTTCGCAGGGACGAACACTGAAGCTTTCTTT. This encodes CASSFFAGTNTEAFF.

The rearrangement links TRBV5-1 to TRBJ1-1; D is unresolved. Deletions cut 0 bases from V and 1 base from J, with 7 bases between. The CDR3 sequence is 14 residues long. Germline V gene lookup returns CDR1 SGHRS and CDR2 YFSETQ. The DNA of the CDR3 is TGCGCCAGCAGCTTGGGACGGGAGAACACTGAAGCTTTCTTT. Translation: CASSLGRENTEAFF.

The V and J genes are TRBV28 and TRBJ1-2; possible D gene TRBD1, 6 bases. The CDR3 extends over 13 amino acids. Germline V gives CDR1 MDHEN, CDR2 SYDVKM. Between the trimmed V and J ends, which lost 3 bases and 4 bases, there was a span of 9 bases. In nucleotides, the CDR3 is TGTGCCAGCAGTTTGCAGGGGAGCTATGGCTACACCTTC. It yields the protein CASSLQGSYGYTF.

V usage is TRBV6-5 and J usage is TRBJ2-7; 7 bases line up with TRBD1. CDR1 MNHEY and CDR2 SVGAGI come from the germline V gene. There are 16 residues in the CDR3. J was trimmed by 5 bases and V by 0 bases; bases with no gene match: 10. CDR3 coding DNA: TGTGCCAGCAGTTACTCAAACTCACAGGGGTTACACGAGCAGTACTTC. The encoded protein is CASSYSNSQGLHEQYF.

Only a few counts were recorded for this clone. The V and J genes are TRBV18 and TRBJ1-6, with D possibly being TRBD1 (6 bases). CDR3 length: 15 amino acids. V was pared by 0 bases and J by 6 bases, with 9 bases between. CDR1 and CDR2 from the germline V gene are KGHSH and LQKENI. CDR3 residues: CASSPPGHLNSPLHF. The CDR3 region has the DNA TGTGCCAGCTCACCACCGGGACATCTTAATTCACCCCTCCACTTT.

The rearrangement joins TRBV6-6 to TRBJ2-7; the match to TRBD1 covers 10 bases. V lost 7 bases and J lost 4; bases outside the gene matches: 4. The CDR3 has 13 amino acids. Germline CDR1 is MNHNY and CDR2 is SVGAGI (reference sequence). CDR3: CASTRDRGYEQYF. CDR3 bases: TGTGCCAGCACCCGGGACAGGGGTTACGAGCAGTACTTC.

The genes are TRBV7-9 and TRBJ1-2; D is unresolved. V was pared by 4 bases and J by 3 bases, with 12 bases between. The germline gives CDR1 SEHNR, CDR2 FQNEAQ (reference sequence). The CDR3 extends over 14 amino acids. The chain's CDR3 is CASSSDIPYYGYTF. In DNA, the CDR3 is TGTGCCAGCAGCTCCGATATCCCCTACTATGGCTACACCTTC.

The genes are TRBV2 and TRBJ2-7; 9 bases align to TRBD2. Unmatched junction bases numbered 4, after V lost 3 bases and J lost 1 base. This CDR3 region has 15 residues. Germline V lookup: CDR1 SNHLY, CDR2 FYNNEI. The DNA for the CDR3 is TGTGCCAGCAGTGATGGCGGGAGGGCTTCCTACGAGCAGTACTTC. Translated, it gives CASSDGGRASYEQYF.

This clone occurred a few times. This chain joins TRBV5-1 and TRBJ2-1; 10 bases fit TRBD2. The germline gives CDR1 SGHRS, CDR2 YFSETQ. V shed 1 base and J 0 bases; nucleotides not matched to a gene: 10. The CDR3 covers 19 residues. CDR3 nucleotides: TGCGCCAGCAGCTTGTCCCAGCGGGGGGGCCTTAGCTCCTACAATGAGCAGTTCTTC. This translates into CASSLSQRGGLSSYNEQFF.

The chain joins TRBV7-2 to TRBJ2-3; no firm D call. V was shortened by 5 bases and J by 4 bases, with 13 bases between the two germline ends. The CDR3 is 14 residues long. The germline CDR1 and CDR2 sequences are SGHTA and FQGNSA. CDR3 DNA: TGTGCCAGCAGCATCGTAAAGAGCGCAGATACGCAGTATTTT. This encodes CASSIVKSADTQYF.

The chain uses TRBV6-6 and TRBJ2-1, with D unresolved. This CDR3 is built from 15 residues. Trimming removed 7 bases at V and 6 bases at J, with 19 bases between. CDR1 and CDR2 from the germline V gene are MNHNY and SVGAGI (reference sequence). The CDR3 nucleotides read TGTGCCAGCAAAAATACCCCCACTACAGCCAATGAGCAGTTCTTC. It yields the protein CASKNTPTTANEQFF.

This clone has more than one count but fewer than ten. This rearrangement joins TRBV19 to TRBJ2-5; possibly TRBD2 for D (6 bases). The CDR3 totals 13 residues. Trimming pared 6 bases from V and 1 base from J, leaving 9 bases between. CDR1 and CDR2 from the germline V gene are LNHDA and SQIVND (reference sequence). The CDR3 nucleotides read TGTGCCAGTAGCCCGGGACTCCAAGAGACCCAGTACTTC. It is translated as CASSPGLQETQYF.

The chain uses TRBV7-2 and TRBJ2-7; 13 bases align to TRBD2. J gave up 7 bases and V 1 base, and 7 bases lay outside the gene matches. The CDR3 sequence is 16 residues long. Germline CDR1 is SGHTA and CDR2 is FQGNSA. The CDR3 loop reads CASSLGTSGGVREQYF. The CDR3 DNA is TGTGCCAGCAGCTTAGGGACTAGCGGGGGAGTGCGGGAGCAGTACTTC. The full variable domain, its missing parts supplied by reference TRBV7-2 and TRBJ2-7, is GAGVSQSPSNKVTEKGKDVELRCDPISGHTALYWYRQSLGQGLEFLIYFQGNSAPDKSGLPSDRFSAERTGGSVSTLTIQRTQQEDSAVYLCASSLGTSGGVREQYFGPGTRLTVT.

The chain uses TRBV27 and TRBJ2-2; perhaps TRBD1 as D (5 bases). The CDR3 loop spans 14 amino acids. CDR1 is MNHEY and CDR2 is SMNVEV in the germline V gene (reference sequence). V was trimmed by 8 bases and J by 2 bases, leaving 12 bases between them. As DNA, the CDR3 is TGTGCCAGCTCAGGGTGGATTAACACCGGGGAGCTGTTTTTT. As protein: CASSGWINTGELFF.

A single count supports this clone. V usage is TRBV6-5 and J usage is TRBJ1-4; perhaps TRBD1 as D (5 bases). Germline CDR1 is MNHEY and CDR2 is SVGAGI. This CDR3 contains 15 residues. The germline V and J ends were trimmed by 5 bases and 8 bases, with 18 bases remaining between them. The CDR3 protein is CASSRGTPGGEKLFF. The CDR3 DNA reads as TGTGCCAGCAGTCGCGGGACTCCGGGGGGGGAAAAACTGTTTTTT.

V usage is TRBV7-9 and J usage is TRBJ2-7; 10 bases fit TRBD1. V was clipped by 1 base and J by 9 bases; unmatched bases: 3. The CDR3 has 13 amino acids. Germline V gene lookup returns CDR1 SEHNR and CDR2 FQNEAQ (reference sequence). The CDR3, as DNA: TGTGCCAGCAGCTTAGGACAGGGGGCAAGGCAGTACTTC. As protein: CASSLGQGARQYF.

The chain couples TRBV6-1 to TRBJ2-1; no clear D. This CDR3 comprises 13 residues. The V and J ends lost 2 bases and 10 bases respectively, with 12 bases between them. Germline CDR1 reads MNHNS; CDR2 reads SASEGT. The chain's CDR3 is CASSELRWSEQFF. The CDR3 coding sequence is TGTGCCAGCAGTGAATTAAGGTGGTCGGAGCAGTTCTTC.

The chain employs TRBV7-2 and TRBJ1-3; the match to TRBD1 covers 7 bases. The CDR3 has 15 amino acids. The V gene end was trimmed by 4 bases and the J gene end by 2 bases; junction bases not matched to a gene: 5. Per the germline V gene, CDR1 is SGHTA and CDR2 is FQGNSA. The CDR3 DNA reads as TGTGCCAGCAGCTGGGACAGTTTGGCTGGAAACACCATATATTTT. Its protein product is CASSWDSLAGNTIYF.

The chain uses TRBV29-1 and TRBJ2-5; no clear D. The CDR3 length is 13 residues. Trimming took 1 base from V and 5 from J, leaving 11 bases between them. Germline CDR1 reads SQVTM; CDR2 reads ANQGSEA. As DNA, the CDR3 is TGCAGCGTTGAAGCTCGCGACTTGGAGACCCAGTACTTC. Translating it yields CSVEARDLETQYF.

The rearrangement links TRBV2 to TRBJ2-1, with 8 bases identical to TRBD1. The CDR3 has 15 residues. J was trimmed by 3 bases and V by 1 base; bases with no gene match: 2. The germline CDR1 and CDR2 sequences are SNHLY and FYNNEI. The CDR3 DNA is TGTGCCAGCAGTGAAGGGACAGGGTTCTACAATGAGCAGTTCTTC. It specifies CASSEGTGFYNEQFF.

The chain joins TRBV7-9 to TRBJ1-2; 7 nucleotides agree with TRBD1. The CDR3 totals 16 residues. Per the germline V gene, CDR1 is SEHNR and CDR2 is FQNEAQ (reference sequence). The junction had 7 bases not matched to a gene; V was cut back by 3 bases and J by 0 bases. The CDR3 spells CASSFLPGTANYGYTF. In DNA, the CDR3 is TGTGCCAGCAGCTTTCTCCCCGGGACAGCTAACTATGGCTACACCTTC.

This chain uses TRBV25-1 with TRBJ1-3, with D tentatively TRBD1 (5 bases). Trimming removed 3 bases from V and 7 bases from J, with 16 bases in between. Looked up from germline, CDR1 is MGHDK and CDR2 is SYGVNS. The CDR3 runs to 15 residues. The CDR3 loop reads CASSDKGRGWNTIYF. In nucleotides, the CDR3 is TGTGCCAGCAGTGACAAAGGAAGGGGTTGGAACACCATATATTTT.

The chain is built from TRBV2 and TRBJ2-7; D remains ambiguous. Looked up from germline, CDR1 is SNHLY and CDR2 is FYNNEI. The CDR3 is 11 amino acids. V was cut by 4 bases and J by 4 bases, with 5 bases left in between. CDR3 protein: CASSAVYEQYF. CDR3 bases: TGTGCCAGCAGTGCGGTATACGAGCAGTACTTC.

V is TRBV11-2 and J is TRBJ1-3; no clear D gene. The V end lost 2 bases, the J end lost 4 bases, and 6 bases lay between the germline ends. Germline V gene data show CDR1 as SGHAT and CDR2 as FQNNGV. The CDR3 is 13 residues long. CDR3 DNA: TGTGCCAGCAGCTTATGGGTCGGAAACACCATATATTTT. Protein product: CASSLWVGNTIYF.

The CDR3 DNA reads TGCGCCAGCAGCGCCCGGACAGGGGTTTTGTATGGCTACACCTTC. Translating gives CASSARTGVLYGYTF. V and J are TRBV4-3 and TRBJ1-2; 9 bases line up with TRBD1. With V trimmed by 5 bases and J by 5 bases, 9 bases remained unmatched. Germline loops: CDR1 LGHNA, CDR2 YSLEER. The CDR3 length is 15 residues.

CDR3 sequence: CAISGLQGNYGYTF. CDR3 nucleotide sequence: TGTGCCATCAGTGGGTTACAGGGCAACTATGGCTACACCTTC. This chain joins TRBV10-3 and TRBJ1-2, with D perhaps TRBD1 (6 bases). V lost 4 bases to trimming and J lost 2 bases, with 11 bases between them. The CDR3 runs to 14 residues. CDR1 is ENHRY, CDR2 SYGVKD, per germline.

This chain uses TRBV10-3 with TRBJ1-1, with D possibly TRBD1 on 6 matching bases. There are 15 residues in the CDR3. CDR1 is ENHRY, CDR2 SYGVKD, per germline. Trimming shortened V by 6 bases and J by 1 base, and 15 bases separated the two germline ends. The CDR3 protein is CAISAFSGQNTEAFF. The CDR3, as DNA: TGTGCCATCAGCGCTTTCTCGGGACAGAACACTGAAGCTTTCTTT.

This clone was counted only a few times. The genes are TRBV27 and TRBJ2-3, with D possibly being TRBD1 (6 bases). V shed 5 bases and J shed 6 bases, with 12 bases lying between them. CDR3 length: 13 amino acids. Germline assignment: CDR1 MNHEY and CDR2 SMNVEV (reference sequence). The CDR3 region is CASSPTGFDTQYF. CDR3 coding DNA: TGTGCCAGCAGTCCAACAGGGTTCGATACGCAGTATTTT.

The chain carries TRBV10-3 and TRBJ2-1; 14 positions match TRBD2. With V trimmed by 4 bases and J by 4 bases, 0 bases remained unmatched. Germline V gene sequence: CDR1 ENHRY, CDR2 SYGVKD. The CDR3 totals 15 residues. The CDR3, as DNA: TGTGCCATCAGTGGGACTAGCGGGAGGTACAATGAGCAGTTCTTC. As protein: CAISGTSGRYNEQFF.

V usage is TRBV15 and J usage is TRBJ1-6; no clear D gene. The germline V gene encodes CDR1 LNHNV and CDR2 YYDKDF (reference sequence). V dropped 11 bases and J dropped 9 bases, with 14 bases sitting between them. CDR3 length: 12 residues. The CDR3 nucleotides read TGTGCCTCACGTACAGTCACTTCACCCCTCCACTTT. Its translation: CASRTVTSPLHF.

The rearrangement links TRBV5-1 to TRBJ1-1; 7 positions agree with TRBD1. The ends lost 4 bases at V and 1 base at J; junction bases unmatched: 4. Per the germline V gene, CDR1 is SGHRS and CDR2 is YFSETQ. This CDR3 comprises 14 residues. CDR3 DNA: TGCGCCAGCAGCAAGACAGGGCAGAACACTGAAGCTTTCTTT. Translated, it gives CASSKTGQNTEAFF.